The entry that follows covers one T cell receptor beta chain sequence. Antigen specificity is unknown. PCR employed 60 Vbeta and 13 Jbeta primers. Generated by immunoSEQ multiplex PCR, the TCRdb table keeps only in-frame clones and is missing some. The sample lists over 85,000 clones; 70% to 90% were seen once. The data were obtained in a study of cytomegalovirus exposure and HLA in healthy donors. Study-level points and caveats: It was only CMV serostatus that was available as immune exposure information. Analyzed later, most CMV-associated TCR beta chains appeared HLA-restricted. Data from an earlier analysis indicated that most TCR beta V segments were productive either about 87% or about 30% of the time.

This CDR3 comprises 13 residues. Germline values: CDR1 SNHLY, CDR2 FYNNEI. The V gene end was trimmed by 6 bases and the J gene end by 7 bases; junction bases not matched to a gene: 5. The sample consisted of PBMCs. The clonotype comes from a middle-aged man in good health and CMV-seronegative. This sequence joins TRBV2 and TRBJ1-2, with 10 bases that match TRBD1. The CDR3 loop is CASRDRGRAGYTF. DNA for the CDR3: TGTGCCAGCAGGGACAGGGGGAGGGCTGGCTACACCTTC.